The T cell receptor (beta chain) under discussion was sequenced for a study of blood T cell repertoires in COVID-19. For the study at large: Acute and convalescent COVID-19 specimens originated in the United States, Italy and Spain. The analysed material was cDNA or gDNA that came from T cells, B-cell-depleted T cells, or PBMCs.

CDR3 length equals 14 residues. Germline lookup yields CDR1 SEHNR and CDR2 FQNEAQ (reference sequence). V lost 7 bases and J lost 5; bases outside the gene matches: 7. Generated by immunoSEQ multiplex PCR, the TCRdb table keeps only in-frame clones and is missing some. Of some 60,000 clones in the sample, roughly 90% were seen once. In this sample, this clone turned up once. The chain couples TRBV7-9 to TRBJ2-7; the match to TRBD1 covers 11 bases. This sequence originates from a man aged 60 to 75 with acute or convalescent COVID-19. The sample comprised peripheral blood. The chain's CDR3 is CASNGQGAYNEQYF. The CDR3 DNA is TGTGCCAGCAACGGACAGGGGGCGTACAACGAGCAGTACTTC.